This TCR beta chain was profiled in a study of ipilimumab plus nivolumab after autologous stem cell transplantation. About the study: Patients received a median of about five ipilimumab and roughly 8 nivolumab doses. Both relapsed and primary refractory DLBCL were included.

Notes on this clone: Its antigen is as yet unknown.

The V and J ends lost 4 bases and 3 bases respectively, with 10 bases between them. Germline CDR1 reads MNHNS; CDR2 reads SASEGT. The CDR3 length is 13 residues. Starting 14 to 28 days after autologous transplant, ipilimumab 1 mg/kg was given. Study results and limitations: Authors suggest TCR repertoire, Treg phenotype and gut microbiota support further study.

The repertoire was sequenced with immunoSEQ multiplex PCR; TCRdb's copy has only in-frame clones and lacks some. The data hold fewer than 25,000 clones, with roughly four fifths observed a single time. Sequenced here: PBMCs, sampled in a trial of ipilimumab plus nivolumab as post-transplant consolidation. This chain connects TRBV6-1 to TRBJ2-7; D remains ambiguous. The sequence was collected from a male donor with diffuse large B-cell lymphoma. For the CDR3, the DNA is TGTGCCAGCAGTGTAGGTTCCCTCTACGAGCAGTACTTC. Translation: CASSVGSLYEQYF.